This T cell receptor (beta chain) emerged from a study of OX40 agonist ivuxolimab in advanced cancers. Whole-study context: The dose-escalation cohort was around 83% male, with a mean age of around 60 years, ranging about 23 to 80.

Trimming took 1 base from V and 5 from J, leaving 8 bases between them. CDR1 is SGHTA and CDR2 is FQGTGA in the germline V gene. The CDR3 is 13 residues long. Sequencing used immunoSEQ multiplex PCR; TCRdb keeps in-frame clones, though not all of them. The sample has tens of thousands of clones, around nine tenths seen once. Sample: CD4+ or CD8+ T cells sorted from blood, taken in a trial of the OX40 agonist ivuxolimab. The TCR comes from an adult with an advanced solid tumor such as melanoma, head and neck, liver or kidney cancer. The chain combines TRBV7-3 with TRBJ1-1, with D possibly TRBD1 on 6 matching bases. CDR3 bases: TGTGCCAGCAGCTTAAGGCAGGGGACTGAAGCTTTCTTT. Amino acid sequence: CASSLRQGTEAFF.